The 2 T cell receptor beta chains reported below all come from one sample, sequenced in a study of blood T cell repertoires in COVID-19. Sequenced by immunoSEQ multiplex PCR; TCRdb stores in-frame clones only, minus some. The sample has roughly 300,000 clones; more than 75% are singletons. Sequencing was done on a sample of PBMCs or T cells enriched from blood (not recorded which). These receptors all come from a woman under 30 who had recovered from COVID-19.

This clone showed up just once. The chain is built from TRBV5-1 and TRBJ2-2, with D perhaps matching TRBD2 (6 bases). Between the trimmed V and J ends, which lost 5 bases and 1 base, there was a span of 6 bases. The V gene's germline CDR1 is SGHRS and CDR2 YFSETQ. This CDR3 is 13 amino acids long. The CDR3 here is CASRGGNTGELFF. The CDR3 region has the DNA TGCGCCAGCAGGGGAGGGAACACCGGGGAGCTGTTTTTT. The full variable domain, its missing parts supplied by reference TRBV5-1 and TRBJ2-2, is KAGVTQTPRYLIKTRGQQVTLSCSPISGHRSVSWYQQTPGQGLQFLFEYFSETQRNKGNFPGRFSGRQFSNSRSEMNVSTLELGDSALYLCASRGGNTGELFFGEGSRLTVL.

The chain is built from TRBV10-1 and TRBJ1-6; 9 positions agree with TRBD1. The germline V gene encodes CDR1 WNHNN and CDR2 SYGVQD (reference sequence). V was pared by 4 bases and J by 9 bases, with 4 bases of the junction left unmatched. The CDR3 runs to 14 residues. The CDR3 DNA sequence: TGCGCCAGCAGTGCGGACAGGGGTGGTTCACCCCTCCACTTT. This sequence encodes CASSADRGGSPLHF.